This section outlines one TCR beta chain sequence together with its context. The antigen remains undetermined. The naive CD8 fraction comprised CD45RO-negative cells positively selected for CCR7 and excluded terminally differentiated effector memory CD45RA+ cells. Sequencing was performed with immunoSEQ multiplex PCR; in TCRdb, only in-frame clones are kept and a portion is missing. The sample lists about 2,100,000 clones, just over 90% seen once, with around 1.7% in the top ten. These data are taken from a study of shared clonotypes between healthy human individuals. Study results and caveats: The small donor group covered limited genetic and exposure diversity.

The clonotype was recovered from a man aged 18-30 years in good health. Some clones in this sample may be carry-over from other donors' samples. Material: naive CD8+ T cells from PBMCs.

In DNA, the CDR3 is TGCGCCAGCAGCTCGGGAATGACAGGGCTGAACACTGAAGCTTTCTTT. Translation: CASSSGMTGLNTEAFF. The chain combines TRBV5-1 with TRBJ1-1, with 7 bases lining up with TRBD1. There are 16 residues in the CDR3. V shed 3 bases and J 0 bases; nucleotides not matched to a gene: 8. Germline CDR1 SGHRS, CDR2 YFSETQ.